Each of the 25 T cell receptor beta chains below was sequenced from the same sample in a study of tissue T cells after allogeneic stem cell transplantation. The repertoire was sequenced with immunoSEQ multiplex PCR; TCRdb's copy has only in-frame clones and lacks some. The data hold 8,000 or so clones, with roughly 45% observed a single time. The time point denotes: mouse harvest day 7 after allogeneic transplant. Each mouse received 10^7 T-cell-depleted marrow cells plus 10^6 splenic CD5+ T cells by tail vein. Sample: skin. Source of these receptors: a female BALB/c mouse given C57BL/6 T cells with graft-versus-host disease after an allogeneic hematopoietic cell transplant.

In regard to this clone: Mouse gene names apply. CDR3 DNA, as far as it was read: TGTGCCAGCAGGCTCAGGGTTAACAACCAGGCTCCGCTT. This sequence encodes CASRLRVNNQAPL. Given in full, the CDR3 is CASRLRVNNQAPLF. The chain is built from TRBV14 and TRBJ1-5, with D possibly being TRBD1 (5 bases). Read data end 1 residue before the CDR3 end; the end is taken from the germline J gene. Germline values: CDR1 SGHDT, CDR2 FRDEAV. The V end was cut by 5 bases, the J end by 0 bases, with 9 bases between. The CDR3 has 14 amino acids.

On this clone itself: Gene names denote mouse genes. The observed sequence ends 1 residue before the CDR3 terminus, with the missing tail filled in from the germline J gene. This chain uses TRBV26 with TRBJ1-3, with 11 bases fitting TRBD1. The CDR3 contains 14 residues. Germline V gene data show CDR1 as KGHPV and CDR2 as FQNQEV (reference sequence). Trimming cost V 4 bases and J 4 bases; bases outside gene matches: 0. The CDR3 loop reads CASSRDRGGNTLYF. The part of the CDR3 DNA that was read is TGTGCCAGCAGTCGGGACAGGGGGGGAAATACGCTCTAT.

Notes on this clone: Germline and genes here are mouse. From the germline J gene comes the end of the CDR3, since the read stops 1 residue before it. The rearrangement joins TRBV13-3 to TRBJ2-5; TRBD2 matches at 9 bases. CDR1 and CDR2 from the germline V gene are NNHDY and SYVADS. This CDR3 has 16 residues. The ends lost 1 base at V and 1 base at J; junction bases unmatched: 4. The CDR3 DNA, read in part, is TGTGCCAGCAGTGATAGTCTGGGGGGGGACCAAGACACCCAGTAC. Its translation is CASSDSLGGDQDTQY. The full CDR3 protein is CASSDSLGGDQDTQYF.

Turning to this clone: Mouse gene names and germline throughout. The sequence runs out 1 residue before the end of the CDR3; the remainder is reconstructed from the germline J gene. This chain joins TRBV23 and TRBJ2-1; the table's D call TRBD2 went unverified against the DNA. The CDR3 has 17 amino acids. The germline V gene has CDR1 KGHTA and CDR2 FQNQQP. The CDR3 is CSSSHPGLGYNYAEQFF. CDR3 DNA, as far as it was read: TGCTCCAGCAGTCACCCCGGACTGGGATATAACTATGCTGAGCAGTTC.

This clone occurred a few times. Mouse names are used for the genes. This chain's CDR3 is CASSSGGLYEQYF. The sequenced CDR3 bases are TGTGCCAGCAGTTCGGGGGGCCTCTATGAACAGTAC. The gene calls are TRBV19 and TRBJ2-7, with a weak D call TRBD2 (7 bases). The read ends 1 residue early relative to the CDR3; the germline J gene fills the gap. The germline CDR1 and CDR2 sequences are FNHDT and SITEND (reference sequence). CDR3 size: 13 residues. The V end lost 4 bases, the J end lost 3 bases, and 11 bases lay between the germline ends. The full variable domain, completed using reference TRBV19 and TRBJ2-7, is GGIITQTPKFLIGQEGQKLTLKCQQNFNHDTMYWYRQDSGKGLRLIYYSITENDLQKGDLSEGYDASREKKSSFSLTVTSAQKNEMAVFLCASSSGGLYEQYFGPGTRLTVL.

In the case of this clone: Mouse germline and gene names are used. The missing CDR3 end, 1 residue past where the read stops, is filled in from the germline J gene. The chain has TRBV26 and TRBJ2-5; 9 nucleotides line up with TRBD2. The CDR3 length is 14 residues. J gave up 5 bases and V 6 bases, and 6 bases lay outside the gene matches. Germline CDR1 reads KGHPV; CDR2 reads FQNQEV (reference sequence). CDR3 DNA, as far as it was read: TGTGCCAGCAGCCCTGGGGGGGGGCGAGACACCCAGTAC. It codes for CASSPGGGRDTQY. The CDR3 in its entirety is CASSPGGGRDTQYF.

This clone is a singleton in its sample. Gene names are mouse gene names. Read data end 1 residue before the CDR3 end; the end is taken from the germline J gene. The genes are TRBV26 and TRBJ1-3; D is undetermined. The CDR3 consists of 14 residues. Germline V gives CDR1 KGHPV, CDR2 FQNQEV (reference sequence). V lost 2 bases and J 0 bases, leaving 5 bases between the germline ends. The CDR3 sequence: CASSLEGSGNTLYF. The CDR3 bases that were read are TGTGCCAGCAGTCTGGAAGGTTCTGGAAATACGCTCTAT. Variable domain in full (rest from reference TRBV26 and TRBJ1-3): NSKVIQTPRYLVKGQGQKAKMRCIPEKGHPVVFWYQQNKNNEFKFLINFQNQEVLQQIDMTEKRFSAECPSNSPCSLEIQSSEAGDSALYLCASSLEGSGNTLYFGEGSRLIVV.

Remarks on this clone: The germline and genes are mouse ones. The CDR3 end falls 1 residue outside the read, so it is completed with the germline J gene. V and J are TRBV13-2 and TRBJ2-5; D is unclear. The CDR3 length is 11 residues. Germline lookup yields CDR1 NNHNN and CDR2 SYGAGS (reference sequence). The V and J ends lost 0 bases and 8 bases respectively, with 4 bases between them. CDR3 region: CASGDDGTQYF. The covered CDR3 bases are TGTGCCAGCGGTGATGACGGCACCCAGTAC.

As to this clone: Genes here carry mouse names. Read coverage stops 1 residue before the CDR3 terminus; the germline J gene supplies the remainder. The rearrangement links TRBV26 to TRBJ1-1; D is possibly TRBD1 (5 bases). V gave up 4 bases and J gave up 2 bases, with 8 bases separating them. CDR1 is KGHPV and CDR2 is FQNQEV in the germline V gene (reference sequence). The CDR3 extends over 13 amino acids. Partial CDR3 DNA: TGTGCCAGCAGTCAACAGGTCAACACAGAAGTCTTC. Its translation is CASSQQVNTEVF. The full CDR3 is CASSQQVNTEVFF.

Concerning this clone: The gene names given are mouse names. The read terminates 1 residue before the CDR3 end, so the remaining end is supplied by the germline J gene. The chain couples TRBV13-1 to TRBJ1-1; 8 bases are shared with TRBD1. This CDR3 is 15 amino acids long. After removal of 3 bases from V and 0 bases from J, the junction contained 4 bases not matched to a gene. From germline, CDR1 is NSHNY and CDR2 SYGAGN. The CDR3 DNA, read in part, is TGTGCCAGCAGTGTCTCGACAGGGGCAAACACAGAAGTCTTC. Translated: CASSVSTGANTEVF. The CDR3, in full, reads CASSVSTGANTEVFF.

On this clone itself: The gene names given are mouse names. The CDR3 is cut off 1 residue early in the read; its end comes from the germline J gene. V usage is TRBV23 and J usage is TRBJ1-6. TRBJ1-6 is labeled an ORF, and its function is uncertain. The germline V gene has CDR1 KGHTA and CDR2 FQNQQP. This CDR3 has 13 amino acids. The sequenced part of the CDR3 DNA is TGCTCCAGCAGTCAAATCTATAATTCGCCCCTCTAC. This sequence encodes CSSSQIYNSPLY. The full-length CDR3 reads as CSSSQIYNSPLYF.

Note on this clone: Gene names and germline refer to mouse. The sequence runs out 1 residue before the end of the CDR3; the remainder is reconstructed from the germline J gene. The V call is TRBV26, the J call TRBJ1-4; 9 bases align to TRBD1. V lost 2 bases to trimming and J lost 7 bases; unmatched junction nucleotides: 2. From germline, CDR1 is KGHPV and CDR2 FQNQEV (reference sequence). The CDR3 is made up of 14 amino acids. The CDR3 spells CASSLGQGTERLFF. The sequenced part of the CDR3 DNA is TGTGCCAGCAGTCTGGGACAGGGGACCGAAAGATTATTT.

A remark on this clone: The gene names here belong to mouse. The sequence runs out 1 residue before the end of the CDR3; the remainder is reconstructed from the germline J gene. The chain carries TRBV29 and TRBJ1-1; D unclear. The CDR3 is 11 residues long. CDR1 is MSHET and CDR2 is SYDVDS in the germline V gene. Trimming removed 0 bases from V and 4 bases from J, with 0 bases in between. The CDR3 DNA, read in part, is TGTGCTAGCAGTTTATCCACAGAAGTCTTC. Protein sequence: CASSLSTEVF. The complete CDR3 protein is CASSLSTEVFF.

To note about this clone: Gene names refer to mouse genes. The read terminates 1 residue ahead of where the CDR3 ends, so the germline J gene completes it. The J gene is TRBJ2-4, the V gene TRBV19; 8 nucleotides agree with TRBD2. Unmatched junction bases numbered 6, after V lost 3 bases and J lost 3 bases. The CDR3 sequence is 15 residues long. The germline gives CDR1 FNHDT, CDR2 SITEND (reference sequence). CDR3 DNA (partial): TGTGCCAGCAGTACCTTGGGGGGGGCCCAAAACACCTTGTAC. Translating it yields CASSTLGGAQNTLY. The full CDR3 sequence reads CASSTLGGAQNTLYF.

In the case of this clone: Germline and genes here are mouse. The DNA ends 1 residue before the CDR3 does, and the rest of the CDR3 is filled in from the germline J gene. The chain carries TRBV26 and TRBJ1-3; D may be TRBD1 (5 bases). The CDR3 runs to 15 residues. Trimming removed 4 bases at V and 1 base at J, with 11 bases between. Germline V gene sequence: CDR1 KGHPV, CDR2 FQNQEV (reference sequence). CDR3 loop: CASSQTGTSGNTLYF. The CDR3 bases that were read are TGTGCCAGCAGTCAAACCGGGACCTCTGGAAATACGCTCTAT.

This clone was counted a few times. These gene names are mouse names. The sequence runs out 1 residue before the end of the CDR3; the remainder is reconstructed from the germline J gene. The rearrangement links TRBV5 to TRBJ2-3; D ambiguous. The CDR3 has 15 residues. Trimming stripped 3 bases from V and 0 bases from J, with 10 bases between. Germline V gene sequence: CDR1 LGHNA, CDR2 YNLKQL (reference sequence). CDR3 in amino acids: CASSQETTSAETLYF. Incomplete CDR3 DNA: TGTGCCAGCAGCCAGGAGACAACTAGTGCAGAAACGCTGTAT.

Points on this clone: Mouse germline and gene names are used. The read is 1 residue too short to cover the CDR3 end, so that end is filled in from the germline J gene. Other nucleotide sequences from this sample produce the same CDR3. The chain couples TRBV26 to TRBJ2-5; 7 positions match TRBD2. This CDR3 is 14 amino acids long. Unmatched junction bases numbered 4, after V lost 5 bases and J lost 2 bases. Germline values: CDR1 KGHPV, CDR2 FQNQEV (reference sequence). The covered CDR3 bases are TGTGCCAGCAGTTGGACTGGAGGCCAAGACACCCAGTAC. This codes for CASSWTGGQDTQY. In full, the CDR3 is CASSWTGGQDTQYF.

This clone was recorded once. Gene names refer to mouse genes. The CDR3 end lies 1 residue beyond the end of the read and is filled in from the germline J gene. This chain links TRBV2 with TRBJ2-2; the D call may be TRBD1 or TRBD2 (6 bases each). Trimming stripped 2 bases from V and 2 bases from J, with 9 bases between. The CDR3 covers 15 residues. CDR1 and CDR2 (germline): LGHNA, YSYQKL. CDR3 DNA, as far as it was read: TGTGCCAGCAGCCAAAAAGGGGGGAACACCGGGCAGCTCTAC. It translates to CASSQKGGNTGQLY. In full, the CDR3 is CASSQKGGNTGQLYF. The entire variable domain, with the rest obtained from reference TRBV2 and TRBJ2-2, is as follows: DPKIIQKPKYLVAVTGSEKILICEQYLGHNAMYWYRQSAKKPLEFMFSYSYQKLMDNQTASSRFQPQSSKKNHLDLQITALKPDDSATYFCASSQKGGNTGQLYFGEGSKLTVL.

As to this clone: Genes here carry mouse names. The CDR3 sequence: CASSPRQFSNERLFF. The CDR3 bases that were read are TGTGCAAGCAGCCCCCGACAGTTTTCCAACGAAAGATTATTT. The chain joins TRBV16 to TRBJ1-4; TRBD1 might be the D (5 bases). The read ends 1 residue shy of where the CDR3 ends; the end is completed using the germline J gene. Germline-derived CDR1 and CDR2 are SGHSA and FRNQAP. V was pared by 5 bases and J by 0 bases, with 10 bases between. The length of the CDR3 is 15 residues. Full variable domain (missing parts from reference TRBV16 and TRBJ1-4): NAGVIQTPRHKVTGKGQEATLWCEPISGHSAVFWYRQTIVQGLEFLTYFRNQAPIDDSGMPKERFSAQMPNQSHSTLKIQSTQPQDSAVYLCASSPRQFSNERLFFGHGTKLSVL.

The sample holds a few counts of this clone. Gene names denote mouse genes. With the read ending 1 residue before the CDR3 end, the germline J gene is used to fill in that end. The rearrangement links TRBV31 to TRBJ1-5, with TRBD1 identical over 7 bases. The CDR3 consists of 13 residues. Per germline, CDR1 GKSSPN and CDR2 SITVG. Losses at the gene ends were 1 base for V and 5 bases for J; bases not matched to a gene: 2. CDR3 amino acids: CAWSPDRDQAPLF. CDR3 DNA (partial): TGTGCCTGGAGTCCCGACAGGGACCAGGCTCCGCTT.

On this clone itself: Gene labels here are mouse ones. The read falls 1 residue short of the CDR3 end, and the missing part is taken from the germline J gene. The chain couples TRBV26 to TRBJ1-5; 10 bases align to TRBD1. The V gene end was trimmed by 3 bases and the J gene end by 4 bases; junction bases not matched to a gene: 3. The germline gives CDR1 KGHPV, CDR2 FQNQEV (reference sequence). The CDR3 spans 15 residues. CDR3 amino acids: CASSLWTGGNQAPLF. The DNA read from the CDR3 is TGTGCCAGCAGTCTCTGGACAGGGGGGAACCAGGCTCCGCTT. The complete variable domain, with remaining parts taken from reference TRBV26 and TRBJ1-5, reads NSKVIQTPRYLVKGQGQKAKMRCIPEKGHPVVFWYQQNKNNEFKFLINFQNQEVLQQIDMTEKRFSAECPSNSPCSLEIQSSEAGDSALYLCASSLWTGGNQAPLFGEGTRLSVL.

The sample holds a few counts of this clone. Mouse names are used for the genes. The DNA ends 1 residue before the CDR3 does, and the rest of the CDR3 is filled in from the germline J gene. The rearrangement joins TRBV16 to TRBJ2-2, with D unresolved. The germline V gene encodes CDR1 SGHSA and CDR2 FRNQAP. Trimming removed 0 bases at V and 6 bases at J, with 5 bases between. The CDR3 runs 13 residues. The CDR3 loop reads CASSLDSSGQLYF. CDR3 bases read: TGTGCAAGCAGCTTAGATAGTTCCGGGCAGCTCTAC.

A note on this clone: Gene names refer to mouse genes. The sequenced fragment ends 1 residue before the CDR3 boundary, so the rest is inferred from the germline J gene. This chain uses TRBV13-2 with TRBJ2-5; TRBD1 might be the D (6 bases). Trimming removed 5 bases from V and 0 bases from J, with 7 bases in between. The germline V gene has CDR1 NNHNN and CDR2 SYGAGS (reference sequence). This CDR3 contains 13 residues. CDR3 bases read: TGTGCCAGCGGGGACAGAAACCAAGACACCCAGTAC. This codes for CASGDRNQDTQY. The complete CDR3 reads CASGDRNQDTQYF.

To note about this clone: Mouse germline and gene names are used. The CDR3 extends 1 residue past the end of the read, so its final part is completed from the germline J gene. At the DNA level, this CDR3 is encoded by other sequences in the same sample as well. This chain links TRBV16 with TRBJ2-2; D is unclear. The germline CDR1 and CDR2 sequences are SGHSA and FRNQAP. The CDR3 runs 13 residues. V lost 1 base and J lost 4, with 4 bases in between. The CDR3 sequence: CASSLGGTGQLYF. The CDR3 bases that were read are TGTGCAAGCAGCTTAGGGGGCACCGGGCAGCTCTAC.

Details on this clone: Genes and germline come from the mouse. The read stops 1 residue short of the end of the CDR3; the missing end is completed from the germline J gene. Additional DNA sequences in this sample encode the identical CDR3. The chain employs TRBV12-2 and TRBJ2-5; TRBD1 aligns across 11 bases. The CDR3 spans 14 residues. Looked up from germline, CDR1 is SGHLS and CDR2 is HYDKME. Trimming cost V 2 bases and J 6 bases; bases outside gene matches: 3. This CDR3 reads CASSPGTGGDTQYF. Partial CDR3 DNA: TGTGCCAGCTCTCCTGGGACAGGGGGTGACACCCAGTAC.